Listed below are T cell receptor beta chains from one sample, sequenced in a study of identical twins. TCRdb reprocessed the 5' RACE reads via MiXCR and lists one record per CDR3 protein. The data contain hundreds of thousands of distinct CDR3 sequences, around a tenth of them seen just once; the ten biggest clones take up 4% to 6%. The source material was memory (CD45RO+) T cells sorted from blood. All receptors derive from a woman aged 18-29 years in good health. CDR3s include the opening cysteine and the closing phenylalanine or tryptophan. A D gene is named only where the DNA matches it firmly. For some rows the clone size is stated as once, few or many, or as a class when expanded; others skip it.

d_call clone_size j_call v_call cdr3_nt cdr3_aa
. few TRBJ2-3 TRBV20-1 TGCAGTGCTCAGAAGGGGGGCGGGACCTTTGATACGCAGTATTTT CSAQKGGGTFDTQYF
. few TRBJ2-7 TRBV19 TGTGCCAGTAGCCCGACGCGGACGATCTCCTACGAGCAGTACTTC CASSPTRTISYEQYF
. . TRBJ2-3 TRBV11-2 TGTGCCAGCAGCTCGGGGGACAGACCAGATACGCAGTATTTT CASSSGDRPDTQYF
. . TRBJ2-7 TRBV6-1 TGTGCCAGCAGTGTATCAGGGGCCTACCACTCCTACGAGCAGTACTTC CASSVSGAYHSYEQYF
. . TRBJ1-1 TRBV21-1 TGTGCCAGCCGCCCCCACAGGCCCGGGAACACTGAAGCTTTCTTT CASRPHRPGNTEAFF
. . TRBJ2-6 TRBV10-1 TGCGCCAGCAGCCCCGACATCTCTGGGGCCAACGTCCTGACTTTC CASSPDISGANVLTF
. few TRBJ1-5 TRBV6-1 TGTGCCAGCAGCCCCGCGGGGAGCAATCAGCCCCAGCATTTT CASSPAGSNQPQHF
TRBD1 many TRBJ2-7 TRBV12-3/TRBV12-4 TGTGCCAGCAGTCCGACAGGGGCGAGCGAGCAGTACTTC CASSPTGASEQYF
. few TRBJ1-1 TRBV3-1 TGTGCCAGCAGCCAAGATTGGGGAAGCGCTGAAGCTTTCTTT CASSQDWGSAEAFF
. . TRBJ2-1 TRBV6-2/TRBV6-3 TGTGCCAGCAGTGACCGCCGGGAAGCCTACAATGAGCAGTTCTTC CASSDRREAYNEQFF
. few TRBJ2-3 TRBV20-1 TGCAGTGCTCCCAACAACCCCGGCACAGATACGCAGTATTTT CSAPNNPGTDTQYF
. . TRBJ2-7 TRBV19 TGTGCCAGTAGTATCACCGGGGGCTACGAGCAGTACTTC CASSITGGYEQYF
. . TRBJ2-1 TRBV3-1 TGTGCCAGCAGCCAAAGGCCTAGCTCCTACAATGAGCAGTTCTTC CASSQRPSSYNEQFF
TRBD2 few TRBJ2-5 TRBV20-1 TGCAGTGCTAGTCGCGGGGGGTACCAAGAGACCCAGTACTTC CSASRGGYQETQYF
. . TRBJ1-2 TRBV5-1 TGCGCCAGCAGCCCAGCCGGCAGGGACTATGGCTACACCTTC CASSPAGRDYGYTF
. . TRBJ1-3 TRBV7-9 TGTGCCAGCAGCTTAGTAGGGGGACCTGGAAACACCATATATTTT CASSLVGGPGNTIYF
. many TRBJ2-1 TRBV14 TGTGCCAGCAGCCAATACAATGAGCAGTTCTTC CASSQYNEQFF
TRBD2 many TRBJ2-2 TRBV10-3 TGTGCCATCACTGCGGGGGAGACGAACACCGGGGAGCTGTTTTTT CAITAGETNTGELFF
. . TRBJ2-5 TRBV7-6 TGTGCCAGCACCTCCGGGGGCCTCCTTTCCGTCCGAGAGACCCAGTACTTC CASTSGGLLSVRETQYF
TRBD1 few TRBJ1-2 TRBV15 TGTGCCACCAGCAGGGGGACAGACACCCAGGGCTATGGCTACACCTTC CATSRGTDTQGYGYTF